This T cell receptor beta chain was profiled in a study of control samples from healthy donors and cancer patients. Data came from immunoSEQ multiplex PCR; TCRdb stores just in-frame clones and leaves some out. This sample carries about 150,000 clones, approximately 96% of them seen once, and the ten largest clones take 5% to 6.5%. This CDR3 comprises 15 residues. CDR1 is MNHEY, CDR2 SMNVEV, per germline (reference sequence). V was pared by 0 bases and J by 8 bases, with 16 bases between. The sample comprised blood. The clonotype originates from a man aged 40-55 years in good health. This chain joins TRBV27 and TRBJ1-2; no definite D call. The CDR3 is CASSLSVPPPSGYTF. CDR3 in DNA: TGTGCCAGCAGTTTATCCGTACCCCCACCCAGCGGCTACACCTTC.